These T cell receptor beta chains were read from a single sample in a study of cytomegalovirus exposure and HLA in healthy donors. Method: immunoSEQ multiplex PCR; TCRdb's copy keeps in-frame clones and lacks some. The sample includes 95,000 to 150,000 clones, over 50% of them seen just once. The sequenced material came from PBMCs. These receptors all stem from a woman between 35 and 50 years old in good health and CMV-seropositive. Each CDR3 is given with its conserved first and last residue. D genes are given only for firm matches. Rows may omit the clone size; those that give it use once, few, many or a size class.

abundance	v_gene	j_gene	d_gene	CDR3aa	CDR3nt
NA	TRBV5-5	TRBJ2-1	TRBD2	CASSLAKLAGGPRTEQFF	TGTGCCAGCAGCTTGGCCAAACTAGCGGGAGGGCCGCGTACTGAGCAGTTCTTC
NA	TRBV5-1	TRBJ2-7	TRBD2	CASSLSSGSFNEQYF	TGCGCCAGCAGCTTGTCCAGCGGGAGTTTCAACGAGCAGTACTTC
NA	TRBV11-2	TRBJ2-3	TRBD1	CASSRQGYASTDTQYF	TGTGCCAGCAGCCGACAGGGCTATGCTAGCACAGATACGCAGTATTTT
NA	TRBV6-5	TRBJ1-5	NA	CASTTGGGAPQHF	TGTGCCAGCACCACGGGGGGGGGAGCGCCCCAGCATTTT
NA	TRBV30	TRBJ1-5	NA	CAWSVTGNQPQHF	TGTGCCTGGAGTGTTACAGGGAATCAGCCCCAGCATTTT
NA	TRBV10-3	TRBJ2-1	NA	CAIRLGSSYNEQFF	TGTGCCATCAGACTAGGGAGCTCCTACAATGAGCAGTTCTTC
few	TRBV7-9	TRBJ1-6	NA	CASSLGGRGNSPLHF	TGTGCCAGCAGCTTAGGGGGGCGAGGCAATTCACCCCTCCACTTT
NA	TRBV29-1	TRBJ2-3	TRBD2	CSVEAWREASTDTQYF	TGCAGCGTTGAAGCGTGGCGGGAGGCGAGCACAGATACGCAGTATTTT
NA	TRBV28	TRBJ1-2	TRBD1	CASSLDRVDGYTF	TGTGCCAGCAGTTTAGACAGGGTCGATGGCTACACCTTC
NA	TRBV11-2	TRBJ1-5	NA	CASSSPSGAGGNQPQHF	TGTGCCAGCAGCTCCCCGTCAGGGGCGGGAGGCAATCAGCCCCAGCATTTT
NA	TRBV19	TRBJ1-1	TRBD1	CASSILWTGEGSEAFF	TGTGCCAGTAGTATACTTTGGACAGGGGAAGGTTCTGAAGCTTTCTTT
NA	TRBV5-1	TRBJ2-5	NA	CASTRGRTKETQYF	TGCGCCAGCACTCGGGGACGGACTAAAGAGACCCAGTACTTC
NA	TRBV9	TRBJ2-7	NA	CASTPHEQYF	TGTGCCAGCACTCCCCACGAGCAGTACTTC
NA	TRBV5-1	TRBJ1-2	NA	CASSRDTANYGYTF	TGCGCCAGCAGCCGGGACACCGCTAACTATGGCTACACCTTC
NA	TRBV5-1	TRBJ2-7	NA	CASSLTETYEQYF	TGCGCCAGCAGCTTGACAGAGACCTACGAGCAGTACTTC
NA	TRBV29-1	TRBJ2-6	NA	CSVMPGISGANVLTF	TGCAGCGTTATGCCAGGAATCTCTGGGGCCAACGTCCTGACTTTC
NA	TRBV10-3	TRBJ1-5	NA	CAISEEGKEQPQHF	TGTGCCATCAGTGAGGAGGGAAAAGAACAGCCCCAGCATTTT
NA	TRBV29-1	TRBJ1-1	NA	CSVEGQVNTEAFF	TGCAGCGTTGAGGGGCAGGTGAACACTGAAGCTTTCTTT
NA	TRBV5-6	TRBJ1-5	NA	CASSRSDRYSNQPQHF	TGTGCCAGCAGCCGGTCGGACAGATATAGCAATCAGCCCCAGCATTTT
few	TRBV19	TRBJ2-2	TRBD2	CASSIELAGGPKTGELFF	TGTGCCAGTAGTATAGAGCTAGCGGGGGGGCCCAAGACCGGGGAGCTGTTTTTT
NA	TRBV7-9	TRBJ1-5	NA	CASSPGRQGNQPQHF	TGTGCCAGCAGCCCCGGAAGACAGGGCAATCAGCCCCAGCATTTT
NA	TRBV7-8	TRBJ2-6	NA	CASSLRTSGANVLTF	TGTGCCAGCAGCCTGCGAACGTCTGGGGCCAACGTCCTGACTTTC
once	TRBV27	TRBJ2-7	TRBD1	CASSFRSNRGTDEQYF	TGTGCCAGCAGTTTTAGGTCAAACAGGGGTACGGACGAGCAGTACTTC
few	TRBV10-2	TRBJ2-7	TRBD1	CASSESVTGRYEQYF	TGCGCCAGCAGTGAGTCTGTGACAGGGCGGTACGAGCAGTACTTC
NA	TRBV19	TRBJ1-5	NA	CASSVQGSSNQPQHF	TGTGCCAGTAGTGTACAGGGCTCTAGCAATCAGCCCCAGCATTTT
NA	TRBV7-3	TRBJ2-5	TRBD1	CASGTGGLGETQYF	TGTGCCAGCGGGACAGGGGGCCTAGGAGAGACCCAGTACTTC
NA	TRBV7-8	TRBJ2-1	TRBD1	CASSLVLAGTGLEQFF	TGTGCCAGCAGCTTAGTACTCGCCGGGACAGGGCTTGAGCAGTTCTTC
few	TRBV9	TRBJ2-3	NA	CASNSGTTDTQYF	TGTGCCAGCAATTCAGGAACCACAGATACGCAGTATTTT
NA	TRBV5-1	TRBJ1-2	NA	CASSLQVNYGYTF	TGCGCCAGCAGCTTACAGGTGAACTATGGCTACACCTTC
NA	TRBV6-5	TRBJ2-5	NA	CASSYSLAQETQYF	TGTGCCAGCAGTTACTCGCTGGCCCAAGAGACCCAGTACTTC
NA	TRBV5-4	TRBJ1-1	NA	CASSLEEGRSTEAFF	TGTGCCAGCAGCTTGGAGGAGGGTAGGAGCACTGAAGCTTTCTTT
NA	TRBV7-9	TRBJ2-5	TRBD1	CASSSIRTGGETQYF	TGTGCCAGCAGCTCCATACGGACAGGGGGTGAGACCCAGTACTTC
NA	TRBV11-2	TRBJ1-5	NA	CASSPGLHSNQPQHF	TGTGCCAGCAGCCCGGGACTACATAGCAATCAGCCCCAGCATTTT
NA	TRBV7-9	TRBJ2-2	TRBD1	CASRLSQGDTGELFF	TGTGCCAGCAGGCTAAGCCAGGGGGACACCGGGGAGCTGTTTTTT
NA	TRBV27	TRBJ2-7	TRBD1	CASSLEQGNGYEQYF	TGTGCCAGCAGTCTGGAACAGGGGAATGGATACGAGCAGTACTTC
NA	TRBV5-6	TRBJ2-2	TRBD2	CASSLRTSGRRGTGELFF	TGTGCCAGCAGCCTCAGGACTAGCGGGAGACGGGGGACCGGGGAGCTGTTTTTT
few	TRBV28	TRBJ2-7	TRBD1	CASTSGTASYEQYF	TGTGCCAGCACCTCCGGGACAGCTTCCTACGAGCAGTACTTC
NA	TRBV7-2	TRBJ2-5	NA	CASSLPGTRETQYF	TGTGCCAGCAGCTTACCCGGGACTCGAGAGACCCAGTACTTC
NA	TRBV19	TRBJ2-5	NA	CASSKRDGETQYF	TGTGCCAGTAGTAAGAGGGATGGAGAGACCCAGTACTTC
NA	TRBV15	TRBJ1-1	TRBD1	CATSRSRTGHTEAFF	TGTGCCACCAGCAGATCACGGACAGGGCACACTGAAGCTTTCTTT